The TCR beta chain described here comes from a study of breast tumors, draining lymph nodes, adjacent tissues. Study-level points and caveats: Tumors had less TCR diversity than lymph nodes, more than nontumor tissue. Tumor and nontumor repertoires were significantly more similar in luminal-like than in basal-like breast cancer.

Germline V gives CDR1 SEHNR, CDR2 FQNEAQ (reference sequence). Trimming pared 1 base from V and 2 bases from J, leaving 10 bases between. The CDR3 is 15 amino acids. Breast cancer patients provided tissue from their axillary draining lymph nodes. TCRdb analysed the multiplex PCR reads with MiXCR anew, one entry per CDR3 protein. The table records around 130,000 distinct CDR3 sequences, about 20% of them present only once. This clonotype occurred many times. Its antigen is unidentified. The sample was axillary lymph node tissue. This receptor was obtained from a female donor with breast cancer. Some clones in this sample may be carry-over from other donors' samples. The chain carries TRBV7-9 and TRBJ2-3, with D unclear. CDR3 nucleotide sequence: TGTGCCAGCAGCTTAGTTCGGACGGCCACAGATACGCAGTATTTT. It specifies CASSLVRTATDTQYF.